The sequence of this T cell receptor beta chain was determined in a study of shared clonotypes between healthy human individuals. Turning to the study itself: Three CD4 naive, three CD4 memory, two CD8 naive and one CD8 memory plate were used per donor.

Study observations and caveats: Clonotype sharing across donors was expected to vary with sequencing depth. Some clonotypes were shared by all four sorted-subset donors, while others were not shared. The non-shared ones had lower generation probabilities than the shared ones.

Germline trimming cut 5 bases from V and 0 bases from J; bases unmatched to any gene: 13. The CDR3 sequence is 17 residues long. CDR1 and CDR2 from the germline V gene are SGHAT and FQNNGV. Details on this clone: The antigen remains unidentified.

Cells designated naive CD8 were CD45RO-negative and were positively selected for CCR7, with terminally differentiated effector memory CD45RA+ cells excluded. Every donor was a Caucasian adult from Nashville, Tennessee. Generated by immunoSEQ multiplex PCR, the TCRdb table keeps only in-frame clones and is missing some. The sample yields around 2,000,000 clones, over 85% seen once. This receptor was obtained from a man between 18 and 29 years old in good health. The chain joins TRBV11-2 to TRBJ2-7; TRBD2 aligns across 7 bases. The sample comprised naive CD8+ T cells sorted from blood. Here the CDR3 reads CASSPGPSGPSSYEQYF. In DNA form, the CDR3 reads TGTGCCAGCAGCCCAGGGCCTAGCGGACCAAGCTCCTACGAGCAGTACTTC.